One sample yielded the 21 T cell receptor beta chains listed below, sequenced in a study of shared clonotypes between healthy human individuals. Method: immunoSEQ multiplex PCR; TCRdb's copy keeps in-frame clones and lacks some. The top ten clones hold 0.3% to 0.4% of a sample with roughly 2.2 million clones, roughly 93% of them seen once. Material: naive CD4+ T cells from PBMCs. Subset reported: CD45RA+ positively selected. These receptors originate from a man aged 18 to 30 in good health. Some clones in this sample may be carry-over from other donors' samples.

V gene TRBV7-2 combines with J gene TRBJ2-1, with 8 bases lining up with TRBD1. The length of the CDR3 is 14 residues. Germline loops: CDR1 SGHTA, CDR2 FQGNSA. With V trimmed by 2 bases and J by 6 bases, 3 bases remained unmatched. The CDR3 bases are TGTGCCAGCAGCTTACTACAGGGGGGCAATGAGCAGTTCTTC. Translated: CASSLLQGGNEQFF.

The V and J genes are TRBV2 and TRBJ2-7, with a weak D call TRBD1 (6 bases). V was pared by 8 bases and J by 5 bases, with 10 bases between. The CDR3 is made up of 11 amino acids. Germline values: CDR1 SNHLY, CDR2 FYNNEI. The DNA for the CDR3 is TGTGCCAGCGGGGCAGGGGACGAGCAGTACTTC. Protein sequence: CASGAGDEQYF.

V is TRBV7-2 and J is TRBJ2-1; the match to TRBD2 covers 8 bases. The J segment lost 9 bases and the V segment lost 3 bases, leaving 7 bases of the junction unmatched. CDR3 length: 14 amino acids. Germline CDR1 SGHTA, CDR2 FQGNSA. The CDR3 here is CASSFRTGGREQFF. DNA of the CDR3: TGTGCCAGCAGCTTTAGAACGGGAGGGCGTGAGCAGTTCTTC.

V is TRBV30 and J is TRBJ1-2; the D is unclear. The V and J ends lost 2 bases and 3 bases respectively, with 10 bases between them. The CDR3 is 13 residues long. From germline, CDR1 is GTSNPN and CDR2 SVGIG (reference sequence). The CDR3 DNA follows: TGTGCCTGGAGTTCGGACCTGGACTATGGCTACACCTTC. Translating gives CAWSSDLDYGYTF. The full variable domain, rest sourced from reference TRBV30 and TRBJ1-2, is SQTIHQWPATLVQPVGSPLSLECTVEGTSNPNLYWYRQAAGRGLQLLFYSVGIGQISSEVPQNLSASRPQDRQFILSSKKLLLSDSGFYLCAWSSDLDYGYTFGSGTRLTVV.

The chain uses TRBV14 and TRBJ1-2; D unclear. The CDR3 has 13 residues. The germline CDR1 and CDR2 sequences are SGHDN and FVKESK. Trimming cost V 1 base and J 4 bases, with 7 bases left between them. The chain's CDR3 is CASSQVTFYGYTF. CDR3 in DNA: TGTGCCAGCAGCCAAGTTACGTTCTATGGCTACACCTTC.

The chain links TRBV7-3 to TRBJ2-5; D gene unclear. Trimming stripped 3 bases from V and 5 bases from J, with 10 bases between. Germline V gene data show CDR1 as SGHTA and CDR2 as FQGTGA. The CDR3 spans 13 residues. The CDR3: CASSLGFLETQYF. CDR3 in DNA: TGTGCCAGCAGCTTGGGTTTCTTGGAGACCCAGTACTTC.

This clone was observed once. This chain links TRBV9 with TRBJ2-7; 8 nucleotides agree with TRBD2. After removal of 0 bases from V and 6 bases from J, the junction contained 8 bases not matched to a gene. This CDR3 is built from 15 residues. Germline assignment: CDR1 SGDLS and CDR2 YYNGEE. The CDR3 loop reads CASSVAATSVFEQYF. Written as DNA, the CDR3 is TGTGCCAGCAGCGTAGCAGCGACTAGCGTCTTCGAGCAGTACTTC.

The chain recombines TRBV29-1 with TRBJ1-4, with 10 bases fitting TRBD1. In germline, CDR1 is SQVTM, CDR2 ANQGSEA. J gave up 10 bases and V 6 bases, and 8 bases lay outside the gene matches. The CDR3 has 13 residues. The CDR3 nucleotides are TGCAGCGTGGGGGACAGGGGCGGAGGAAAACTGTTTTTT. This gives the protein CSVGDRGGGKLFF.

The rearrangement joins TRBV29-1 to TRBJ2-6, with 9 bases lining up with TRBD1. Germline V gives CDR1 SQVTM, CDR2 ANQGSEA. The CDR3 is 16 residues long. V lost 4 bases, J lost 3 bases, and 7 bases stayed unmatched. The CDR3 region is CSVAGQGYFGANVLTF. The CDR3 region has the DNA TGCAGCGTTGCGGGACAGGGCTACTTTGGGGCCAACGTCCTGACTTTC.

V usage is TRBV11-2 and J usage is TRBJ2-3; tentatively, D is TRBD2 (6 bases). This CDR3 region has 15 residues. The germline CDR1 and CDR2 sequences are SGHAT and FQNNGV. V lost 2 bases and J lost 8, with 17 bases in between. The CDR3 region is CASSLPVWRGGTQYF. As DNA, the CDR3 is TGTGCCAGCAGCTTACCGGTCTGGAGGGGAGGTACGCAGTATTTT.

The V gene is TRBV5-3, the J gene TRBJ2-5; 13 bases fit TRBD2. TRBV5-3 is filed as an ORF, its function uncertain. V gave up 5 bases and J gave up 4 bases; unmatched junction bases: 5. The CDR3 is 15 amino acids. In nucleotides, the CDR3 is TGTGCCAGAAGGTGGGGACTAGCGGGACGAGAGACCCAGTACTTC. This translates into CARRWGLAGRETQYF.

V and J are TRBV7-2 and TRBJ1-4; D remains ambiguous. This CDR3 contains 13 residues. CDR1 SGHTA and CDR2 FQGNSA come from the germline V gene. The V and J ends lost 1 base and 8 bases respectively, with 8 bases between them. CDR3 loop: CASSLVEGEKLFF. In nucleotides, the CDR3 is TGTGCCAGCAGCTTAGTTGAGGGCGAAAAACTGTTTTTT.

This chain connects TRBV14 to TRBJ1-3; D not resolved. The V end lost 4 bases, the J end lost 2 bases, and 9 bases lay between the germline ends. The CDR3 sequence is 14 residues long. Germline lookup yields CDR1 SGHDN and CDR2 FVKESK. CDR3 sequence: CASSPSTTGNTIYF. The CDR3 DNA sequence: TGTGCCAGCAGCCCATCGACTACTGGAAACACCATATATTTT.

V is TRBV9 and J is TRBJ1-2; 7 nucleotides match TRBD1. V was pared by 4 bases and J by 2 bases, with 5 bases of the junction left unmatched. The CDR3 runs to 14 residues. Germline CDR1 SGDLS, CDR2 YYNGEE. CDR3 protein: CASSITGQNYGYTF. CDR3 coding DNA: TGTGCCAGCAGCATTACGGGACAGAACTATGGCTACACCTTC.

This chain connects TRBV29-1 to TRBJ2-5, with a tentative D call TRBD1 (5 bases). V was pared by 6 bases and J by 9 bases, with 23 bases between. This CDR3 is built from 14 residues. Per germline, CDR1 SQVTM and CDR2 ANQGSEA. As DNA, the CDR3 is TGCAGCGTCGCCAGGGTCATTGGCGGTGGGGCCCAGTACTTC. It encodes CSVARVIGGGAQYF.

The genes are TRBV9 and TRBJ1-2; the D gene is possibly TRBD1 (6 bases). The CDR3 has 15 residues. Germline CDR1 reads SGDLS; CDR2 reads YYNGEE. Trimming stripped 0 bases from V and 6 bases from J, with 15 bases between. This chain's CDR3 is CASSVAVGRTDGYTF. The CDR3 DNA reads TGTGCCAGCAGCGTAGCCGTAGGGAGGACAGATGGCTACACCTTC.

This chain connects TRBV28 to TRBJ2-7, with TRBD2 identical over 10 bases. CDR1 and CDR2 (germline): MDHEN, SYDVKM. The CDR3 length is 13 residues. The V and J ends lost 10 bases and 6 bases, in that order; junction bases with no gene match: 9. The CDR3 spells CAIDSGRAIEQYF. The CDR3 region has the DNA TGTGCCATCGACAGCGGGAGGGCCATCGAGCAGTACTTC.

In DNA form, the CDR3 reads TGTGCCAGCAGCTTGGCCCTGGGGGGCGCGGGAGAGACCCAGTACTTC. Residues: CASSLALGGAGETQYF. The genes are TRBV5-4 and TRBJ2-5; D tentatively reads TRBD1 or TRBD2 (6 bases each). Germline CDR1 reads SGHNT; CDR2 reads YYREEE (reference sequence). Trimming removed 0 bases at V and 4 bases at J, with 16 bases between. The CDR3 contains 16 residues. Full variable domain (missing parts from reference TRBV5-4 and TRBJ2-5): ETGVTQSPTHLIKTRGQQVTLRCSSQSGHNTVSWYQQALGQGPQFIFQYYREEENGRGNFPPRFSGLQFPNYSSELNVNALELDDSALYLCASSLALGGAGETQYFGPGTRLLVL.

The J gene is TRBJ2-1, the V gene TRBV11-3; D not resolved. The CDR3 is made up of 14 amino acids. The germline gives CDR1 SGHNT, CDR2 YENEEA. V was trimmed by 4 bases and J by 2 bases, leaving 9 bases between them. CDR3 region: CASSSAAPYNEQFF. CDR3 bases: TGTGCCAGCAGCTCTGCTGCCCCCTACAATGAGCAGTTCTTC.

The chain employs TRBV11-2 and TRBJ2-1; 7 nucleotides agree with TRBD1. The CDR3 sequence is 19 residues long. V gave up 1 base and J gave up 6 bases; unmatched junction bases: 18. The V gene's germline CDR1 is SGHAT and CDR2 FQNNGV. Here the CDR3 DNA reads TGTGCCAGCAGCTTAGCTCCTCCGGGACAGATTTTCCGGGGCAATGAGCAGTTCTTC. This codes for CASSLAPPGQIFRGNEQFF.

The V gene is TRBV7-8, the J gene TRBJ1-1; no reliable D call. V shed 5 bases and J shed 2 bases, with 12 bases lying between them. The CDR3 is 14 residues long. The V gene's germline CDR1 is SGHVS and CDR2 FQNEAQ. This CDR3 reads CASSPGAANTEAFF. For the CDR3, the DNA is TGTGCCAGCAGCCCCGGAGCAGCCAACACTGAAGCTTTCTTT.